Shown below are 29 T cell receptor beta chains from a single sample sequenced in a study of PD-L1 blockade in urothelial cancer. Generated by immunoSEQ multiplex PCR, the TCRdb table keeps only in-frame clones and is missing some. The sample lists about 87,000 clones, 84% occurring once. Time point reported: pretreatment peripheral blood. Sequenced material: PBMCs, taken around atezolizumab (anti-PD-L1) treatment. All receptors come from a man aged 55 to 70 with urothelial cancer.

V gene TRBV6-5 combines with J gene TRBJ2-1; D might be TRBD2 (5 bases). V gave up 10 bases and J gave up 5 bases, with 12 bases separating them. CDR3 length: 12 residues. Germline values: CDR1 MNHEY, CDR2 SVGAGI. The CDR3 spells CATSAGHNEQFF. The CDR3 DNA is TGTGCCACCTCGGCGGGCCACAATGAGCAGTTCTTC.

The chain uses TRBV28 and TRBJ2-7, with D perhaps matching TRBD1 (6 bases). In germline, CDR1 is MDHEN, CDR2 SYDVKM. V lost 6 bases and J 3 bases, leaving 15 bases between the germline ends. CDR3 length: 14 residues. CDR3 sequence reads: CASRQTGSNYEQYF. CDR3 DNA sequence: TGTGCCAGCAGACAAACAGGGTCGAACTACGAGCAGTACTTC. The complete variable domain, with remaining parts taken from reference TRBV28 and TRBJ2-7, reads DVKVTQSSRYLVKRTGEKVFLECVQDMDHENMFWYRQDPGLGLRLIYFSYDVKMKEKGDIPEGYSVSREKKERFSLILESASTNQTSMYLCASRQTGSNYEQYFGPGTRLTVT.

The chain joins TRBV27 to TRBJ2-5; 7 positions match TRBD1. Germline V gene lookup returns CDR1 MNHEY and CDR2 SMNVEV (reference sequence). V was clipped by 2 bases and J by 9 bases; unmatched bases: 15. The CDR3 is 16 residues long. Here the CDR3 reads CASSLNWDRQTGAQYF. The CDR3 nucleotides are TGTGCCAGCAGTTTAAATTGGGACCGCCAAACAGGGGCCCAGTACTTC.

CDR3 coding DNA: TGTGCCAGCTCACCCAGACAGGGAATGGTTAATGAAAAACTGTTTTTT. Protein sequence: CASSPRQGMVNEKLFF. J is TRBJ1-4 and V is TRBV18; 7 bases map to TRBD1. The CDR3 contains 16 residues. V dropped 3 bases and J dropped 4; count of bases not matched to a gene: 8. CDR1 and CDR2 from the germline V gene are KGHSH and LQKENI.

V and J are TRBV9 and TRBJ2-7; D perhaps matches TRBD1 (5 bases). The germline V gene has CDR1 SGDLS and CDR2 YYNGEE. With 2 bases removed from V and 2 bases from J, the gap between germline ends came to 11 bases. The CDR3 sequence is 14 residues long. The CDR3 nucleotides read TGTGCCAGCAGCGTCGACAGCAACCCCTACGAGCAGTACTTC. Protein product: CASSVDSNPYEQYF. Full variable domain (rest looked up from reference TRBV9 and TRBJ2-7): DSGVTQTPKHLITATGQRVTLRCSPRSGDLSVYWYQQSLDQGLQFLIQYYNGEERAKGNILERFSAQQFPDLHSELNLSSLELGDSALYFCASSVDSNPYEQYFGPGTRLTVT.

The chain couples TRBV4-3 to TRBJ2-5; tentative D call: TRBD2 (6 bases). CDR1 and CDR2 (germline): LGHNA, YSLEER. The CDR3 sequence is 16 residues long. Trimming shortened V by 0 bases and J by 5 bases, and 16 bases separated the two germline ends. DNA for the CDR3: TGCGCCAGCAGCCAAGATACGGGAACTAGCAGTGAGACCCAGTACTTC. As protein: CASSQDTGTSSETQYF.

In this sample, this clone turned up once. The rearrangement links TRBV19 to TRBJ1-6, with TRBD1 matching 8 bases. Germline V gives CDR1 LNHDA, CDR2 SQIVND (reference sequence). After removal of 3 bases from V and 3 bases from J, the junction contained 1 base not matched to a gene. The CDR3 runs to 15 residues. Here the CDR3 DNA reads TGTGCCAGTAGTATGGGGACAGGCTATAATTCACCCCTCCACTTT. It is translated as CASSMGTGYNSPLHF.

This clone is a singleton in its sample. The genes are TRBV29-1 and TRBJ2-3, with 7 bases fitting TRBD2. There are 14 residues in the CDR3. V dropped 4 bases and J dropped 2; count of bases not matched to a gene: 6. Germline loops: CDR1 SQVTM, CDR2 ANQGSEA. CDR3 residues: CSVVRGGLTDTQYF. The DNA of the CDR3 is TGCAGCGTTGTTAGGGGAGGGCTCACAGATACGCAGTATTTT.

The J gene is TRBJ2-7, the V gene TRBV7-9; 11 bases agree with TRBD1. The CDR3 sequence is 16 residues long. CDR1 and CDR2 from the germline V gene are SEHNR and FQNEAQ (reference sequence). Unmatched junction bases numbered 10, after V lost 3 bases and J lost 6 bases. The CDR3 here is CASSFSQGQGEGEQYF. The CDR3 DNA reads TGTGCCAGCAGCTTTTCTCAGGGACAGGGGGAGGGCGAGCAGTACTTC.

The rearrangement links TRBV5-4 to TRBJ1-3; a weak D match, TRBD1 (5 bases). The length of the CDR3 is 16 residues. V lost 1 base and J lost 2, with 13 bases in between. Germline-derived CDR1 and CDR2 are SGHNT and YYREEE (reference sequence). CDR3 sequence reads: CASSLQGLQAGNTIYF. CDR3 nucleotides: TGTGCCAGCAGCTTGCAGGGATTGCAGGCTGGAAACACCATATATTTT.

This clone was counted once. This chain links TRBV18 with TRBJ2-7; 13 nucleotides align to TRBD2. CDR1 KGHSH and CDR2 LQKENI come from the germline V gene. J lost 6 bases, V lost 5 bases, and 10 bases had no gene match. The CDR3 contains 16 residues. CDR3 residues: CASSSLGLAGEVEQYF. The CDR3 DNA reads as TGTGCCAGCTCATCTCTCGGACTAGCGGGAGAGGTCGAGCAGTACTTC.

DNA for the CDR3: TGCGCCAGCAGCTTGGCTGGACAGCGGGCCAAAAACATTCAGTACTTC. It specifies CASSLAGQRAKNIQYF. The chain links TRBV5-1 to TRBJ2-4, with a weak D call TRBD1 (6 bases). CDR3 length: 16 amino acids. The germline V and J ends were trimmed by 0 bases and 1 base, with 11 bases remaining between them. Germline CDR1 reads SGHRS; CDR2 reads YFSETQ.

This clone was detected only once. The chain links TRBV7-2 to TRBJ2-1, with unresolved D. From germline, CDR1 is SGHTA and CDR2 FQGNSA. Trimming pared 2 bases from V and 6 bases from J, leaving 8 bases between. The CDR3 sequence is 13 residues long. Written as DNA, the CDR3 is TGTGCCAGCAGCTTATTGTCATTCAATGAGCAGTTCTTC. It is translated as CASSLLSFNEQFF.

V is TRBV6-1 and J is TRBJ2-2, with D possibly TRBD1 on 6 matching bases. The V end lost 7 bases, the J end lost 7 bases, and 13 bases lay between the germline ends. The germline V gene encodes CDR1 MNHNS and CDR2 SASEGT. The CDR3 covers 13 residues. CDR3 coding DNA: TGTGCCAGCACCTACAGGGTGCTCGGGGAGCTGTTTTTT. Encoded protein: CASTYRVLGELFF.

This sequence joins TRBV9 and TRBJ2-3, with 13 bases identical to TRBD2. CDR1 is SGDLS and CDR2 is YYNGEE in the germline V gene. Unmatched junction bases numbered 10, after V lost 0 bases and J lost 3 bases. This CDR3 contains 19 residues. CDR3 sequence reads: CASSVDPLAGGPKTDTQYF. In DNA form, the CDR3 reads TGTGCCAGCAGCGTAGACCCACTAGCGGGGGGGCCCAAGACAGATACGCAGTATTTT.

The chain recombines TRBV9 with TRBJ2-3; maybe TRBD2 (6 bases). In germline, CDR1 is SGDLS, CDR2 YYNGEE. This CDR3 is built from 16 residues. Trimming removed 5 bases from V and 4 bases from J, with 20 bases in between. DNA for the CDR3: TGTGCCAGCAGTCCGAGAGGAGCGGGTGCCGCAGATACGCAGTATTTT. Translation: CASSPRGAGAADTQYF.

This chain uses TRBV6-5 with TRBJ2-1; TRBD2 matches 10 bases. In germline, CDR1 is MNHEY, CDR2 SVGAGI. V trimming: 7 bases; J trimming: 1 base; junction bases outside the gene matches: 4. The CDR3 runs to 15 residues. The CDR3 protein is CASNSGRASYNEQFF. For the CDR3, the DNA is TGTGCCAGCAACAGCGGGAGGGCTTCCTACAATGAGCAGTTCTTC.

The chain links TRBV18 to TRBJ1-1; unclear D gene. Trimming pared 5 bases from V and 4 bases from J, leaving 11 bases between. The germline V gene encodes CDR1 KGHSH and CDR2 LQKENI. The CDR3 length is 13 residues. CDR3: CASSEVGGTEAFF. The CDR3 nucleotides are TGTGCCAGCTCAGAGGTAGGCGGCACTGAAGCTTTCTTT.

This clone was detected once. The J gene is TRBJ1-2, the V gene TRBV9, with 10 nucleotides matching TRBD1. V lost 3 bases and J lost 4; bases outside the gene matches: 9. From germline, CDR1 is SGDLS and CDR2 YYNGEE. The CDR3 is 16 residues long. This CDR3 reads CASSDFEDRGGYGYTF. DNA of the CDR3: TGTGCCAGCAGCGACTTTGAGGACAGGGGGGGCTATGGCTACACCTTC.

The chain employs TRBV7-9 and TRBJ1-6; no clear D gene. There are 13 residues in the CDR3. The germline V and J ends were trimmed by 5 bases and 10 bases, with 12 bases remaining between them. The germline CDR1 and CDR2 sequences are SEHNR and FQNEAQ (reference sequence). CDR3 bases: TGTGCCAGCAGCCTTGCCAACCAGTCACCCCTCCACTTT. Translated: CASSLANQSPLHF. Together with reference TRBV7-9 and TRBJ1-6, the CDR3 gives the full variable domain: DTGVSQNPRHKITKRGQNVTFRCDPISEHNRLYWYRQTLGQGPEFLTYFQNEAQLEKSRLLSDRFSAERPKGSFSTLEIQRTEQGDSAMYLCASSLANQSPLHFGNGTRLTVT.

The chain couples TRBV7-2 to TRBJ2-1; 7 bases match TRBD1. The CDR3 consists of 15 residues. V lost 5 bases, J lost 4 bases, and 8 bases stayed unmatched. CDR1 and CDR2 (germline): SGHTA, FQGNSA. In DNA form, the CDR3 reads TGTGCCAGCAGCCCGTCGGGACAGAATTACAATGAGCAGTTCTTC. Its translation is CASSPSGQNYNEQFF.

This chain joins TRBV9 and TRBJ2-7; TRBD1 aligns across 10 bases. V shed 2 bases and J 4 bases; nucleotides not matched to a gene: 9. The germline gives CDR1 SGDLS, CDR2 YYNGEE. The CDR3 consists of 16 residues. This chain's CDR3 is CASSVNPGQGSYEQYF. CDR3 DNA: TGTGCCAGCAGCGTGAACCCGGGACAGGGGTCATACGAGCAGTACTTC.

This clone was found a few times. The genes are TRBV20-1 and TRBJ1-2; D ambiguous. This CDR3 spans 11 amino acids. V dropped 6 bases and J dropped 5 bases, with 10 bases sitting between them. Germline-derived CDR1 and CDR2 are DFQATT and SNEGSKA (reference sequence). CDR3: CSASLEYGYTF. The CDR3 DNA reads TGCAGTGCGTCCCTGGAGTATGGCTACACCTTC.

This rearrangement joins TRBV7-2 to TRBJ2-4; maybe TRBD1 (6 bases). The V end was cut by 4 bases, the J end by 5 bases, with 18 bases between. In germline, CDR1 is SGHTA, CDR2 FQGNSA. The CDR3 length is 16 residues. In DNA form, the CDR3 reads TGTGCCAGCAGCTCCTCCGGGACAAATACCCAAAACATTCAGTACTTC. This sequence encodes CASSSSGTNTQNIQYF.

This chain uses TRBV15 with TRBJ2-5; 7 bases line up with TRBD2. This CDR3 is built from 17 residues. Germline V gene data show CDR1 as LNHNV and CDR2 as YYDKDF (reference sequence). The V gene end was trimmed by 2 bases and the J gene end by 2 bases; junction bases not matched to a gene: 11. This CDR3 is CATSRTGGVGPQETQYF. As DNA, the CDR3 is TGTGCCACCAGCAGAACGGGAGGTGTGGGGCCACAAGAGACCCAGTACTTC.

The V call is TRBV6-5, the J call TRBJ1-5, with 9 nucleotides matching TRBD1. This CDR3 region has 15 residues. V trimming: 5 bases; J trimming: 6 bases; junction bases outside the gene matches: 8. CDR1 is MNHEY, CDR2 SVGAGI, per germline. The CDR3 protein is CASSAQGAAFQPQHF. DNA for the CDR3: TGTGCCAGCAGTGCACAGGGGGCTGCTTTTCAGCCCCAGCATTTT.

The chain has TRBV29-1 and TRBJ2-4; TRBD2 is a possible D gene (6 bases). The CDR3 is 12 amino acids. The germline CDR1 and CDR2 sequences are SQVTM and ANQGSEA. V gave up 4 bases and J gave up 8 bases, with 12 bases separating them. CDR3 in amino acids: CSVAAGKDIQYF. The CDR3 nucleotides are TGCAGCGTTGCAGCGGGTAAGGACATTCAGTACTTC.

The rearrangement links TRBV5-6 to TRBJ2-2, with D possibly TRBD1 on 6 matching bases. This CDR3 region has 14 residues. The V gene's germline CDR1 is SGHDT and CDR2 YYEEEE. The germline V and J ends were trimmed by 3 bases and 3 bases, with 9 bases remaining between them. The DNA for the CDR3 is TGTGCCAGCAGCTCTGGACAGTACACCGGGGAGCTGTTTTTT. Protein product: CASSSGQYTGELFF. Full variable domain (remainder filled in from reference TRBV5-6 and TRBJ2-2): DAGVTQSPTHLIKTRGQQVTLRCSPKSGHDTVSWYQQALGQGPQFIFQYYEEEERQRGNFPDRFSGHQFPNYSSELNVNALLLGDSALYLCASSSGQYTGELFFGEGSRLTVL.

The rearrangement uses TRBV19 and TRBJ2-1, with D perhaps matching TRBD2 (6 bases). V was clipped by 7 bases and J by 0 bases, with 13 bases between them. In germline, CDR1 is LNHDA, CDR2 SQIVND (reference sequence). The CDR3 runs 15 residues. The CDR3 DNA follows: TGTGCCAGTATCGGGGGAGCCGCCTCCTACAATGAGCAGTTCTTC. This gives the protein CASIGGAASYNEQFF. Full variable domain (missing parts from reference TRBV19 and TRBJ2-1): DGGITQSPKYLFRKEGQNVTLSCEQNLNHDAMYWYRQDPGQGLRLIYYSQIVNDFQKGDIAEGYSVSREKKESFPLTVTSAQKNPTAFYLCASIGGAASYNEQFFGPGTRLTVL.